This entry lists 29 T cell receptor beta chains sequenced from one sample in a study of CXCR3-negative and CXCR3-positive naive CD8 T cells. 5' RACE with UMI labels generated the TRB cDNA libraries. TCRdb reprocessed the 5' RACE reads and stores each CDR3 protein as one record, lacking DNA. Here the sample table reports 55,000 to 75,000 distinct CDR3 sequences. Study observations and caveats: Relative to CXCR3-negative naive cells, CXCR3-positive naive cells had more hydrophobic TRB CDR3s.

What these receptors recognize is not known. The sequencing sample was made of naive CXCR3+ CD8+ T cells from blood. This sample's subset: CD45RO-CCR7+CD27+CD95- naive CD8+ T cells expressing CXCR3 (TNR3+). These receptors were collected from a human donor in good health. Some clones in this sample may be carry-over from other donors' samples.

The chain is built from TRBV7-9 and TRBJ2-7; there is no DNA to check the TCRdb D call of TRBD2. The CDR3 runs to 12 residues. Germline-derived CDR1 and CDR2 are SEHNR and FQNEAQ (reference sequence). CDR3 protein: CASGPLGPEQYF.

The rearrangement links TRBV3-2 to TRBJ2-7; without DNA, the TCRdb call of TRBD1 cannot be checked. TRBV3-2 is annotated as a pseudogene. CDR3 size: 16 residues. CDR3 loop: CASSQDRQGIDYEQYF.

The chain employs TRBV10-3 and TRBJ1-1; without DNA, the TCRdb call of TRBD1 cannot be checked. The CDR3 totals 14 residues. CDR1 is ENHRY, CDR2 SYGVKD, per germline. Here the CDR3 reads CAISARDSYTEAFF.

The rearrangement links TRBV14 to TRBJ1-1; the D call of TRBD1 rests on TCRdb alone, since no DNA is present to check it. The CDR3 consists of 15 residues. Per germline, CDR1 SGHDN and CDR2 FVKESK. The CDR3: CASSQEGRAFTEAFF.

The rearrangement uses TRBV27 and TRBJ1-1. The germline V gene encodes CDR1 MNHEY and CDR2 SMNVEV (reference sequence). The CDR3 has 13 amino acids. The CDR3 sequence: CASSFGYGSEAFF.

The V call is TRBV20-1, the J call TRBJ2-2; TCRdb indicates TRBD2, and absent DNA this call remains unverified. The CDR3 runs 15 residues. In germline, CDR1 is DFQATT, CDR2 SNEGSKA (reference sequence). CDR3 in amino acids: CSARVRGLNTGELFF.

V is TRBV29-1 and J is TRBJ2-2; TCRdb's D call, TRBD1, is unchecked because there is no DNA. The germline V gene has CDR1 SQVTM and CDR2 ANQGSEA. The CDR3 totals 15 residues. The CDR3 is CSVEGGGENTGELFF.

This chain joins TRBV12-3 or TRBV12-4 and TRBJ2-7. CDR3 size: 16 residues. The CDR3 reads CASSLAFAYDSYEQYF.

This chain links TRBV14 with TRBJ1-2; the TCRdb call, TRBD1, lacks DNA for checking. There are 15 residues in the CDR3. Germline V gives CDR1 SGHDN, CDR2 FVKESK. CDR3 protein: CASSPTSGFPDGYTF.

V usage is TRBV6-5 and J usage is TRBJ2-7; the D call from TCRdb, TRBD2, cannot be confirmed without DNA. This CDR3 comprises 14 residues. Germline lookup yields CDR1 MNHEY and CDR2 SVGAGI. The CDR3 loop is CATGTSGESYEQYF.

This rearrangement joins TRBV29-1 to TRBJ1-2. Germline-derived CDR1 and CDR2 are SQVTM and ANQGSEA. The CDR3 is 13 amino acids. The chain's CDR3 is CSVESGGDYGYTF.

The chain joins TRBV7-8 to TRBJ2-2. Germline V gene lookup returns CDR1 SGHVS and CDR2 FQNEAQ. The CDR3 spans 14 residues. CDR3 residues: CASSLSRNTGELFF.

The chain combines TRBV28 with TRBJ2-1; TCRdb outputs TRBD2, but without DNA this stays unchecked. CDR1 and CDR2 from the germline V gene are MDHEN and SYDVKM. This CDR3 has 18 residues. The CDR3 protein is CASGLVVGSGLPRNEQFF.

This sequence joins TRBV4-3 and TRBJ2-1. The CDR3 length is 12 residues. CDR1 and CDR2 (germline): LGHNA, YSLEER. The CDR3 region is CASSQEGNEQFF.

The rearrangement links TRBV3-1 to TRBJ1-1; with no DNA, the TCRdb D assignment of TRBD1 cannot be verified. The germline V gene encodes CDR1 LGHDT and CDR2 YNNKEL (reference sequence). This CDR3 is 12 amino acids long. The CDR3 sequence: CASSPGGPRHLF. The full variable domain, completed using reference TRBV3-1 and TRBJ1-1, is DTAVSQTPKYLVTQMGNDKSIKCEQNLGHDTMYWYKQDSKKFLKIMFSYNNKELIINETVPNRFSPKSPDKAHLNLHINSLELGDSAVYFCASSPGGPRHLFGQGTRLTVV.

This rearrangement joins TRBV3-1 to TRBJ2-6. Germline V lookup: CDR1 LGHDT, CDR2 YNNKEL (reference sequence). CDR3 size: 19 residues. CDR3 sequence reads: CASSQDYAEINSGANVLTF.

The chain uses TRBV9 and TRBJ2-5; there is no DNA to check the TCRdb D call of TRBD1. The CDR3 covers 15 residues. Looked up from germline, CDR1 is SGDLS and CDR2 is YYNGEE. CDR3 amino acids: CASSVAAGQQETQYF. The full variable domain, completed using reference TRBV9 and TRBJ2-5, is DSGVTQTPKHLITATGQRVTLRCSPRSGDLSVYWYQQSLDQGLQFLIQYYNGEERAKGNILERFSAQQFPDLHSELNLSSLELGDSALYFCASSVAAGQQETQYFGPGTRLLVL.

This sequence joins TRBV7-9 and TRBJ2-7; absent DNA, TCRdb's TRBD2 call cannot be checked. The CDR3 covers 16 residues. CDR1 is SEHNR and CDR2 is FQNEAQ in the germline V gene (reference sequence). This chain's CDR3 is CASRAPGPNGLYEQYF. The complete variable domain, with remaining parts taken from reference TRBV7-9 and TRBJ2-7, reads DTGVSQNPRHKITKRGQNVTFRCDPISEHNRLYWYRQTLGQGPEFLTYFQNEAQLEKSRLLSDRFSAERPKGSFSTLEIQRTEQGDSAMYLCASRAPGPNGLYEQYFGPGTRLTVT.

This chain joins TRBV7-9 and TRBJ2-1. This CDR3 contains 12 residues. Germline V gene sequence: CDR1 SEHNR, CDR2 FQNEAQ (reference sequence). CDR3 amino acids: CASSLILNEQFF. The full variable domain, in which reference TRBV7-9 and TRBJ2-1 provide the parts outside the CDR3, is DTGVSQNPRHKITKRGQNVTFRCDPISEHNRLYWYRQTLGQGPEFLTYFQNEAQLEKSRLLSDRFSAERPKGSFSTLEIQRTEQGDSAMYLCASSLILNEQFFGPGTRLTVL.

V and J are TRBV21-1 and TRBJ2-5; TCRdb returns TRBD2, unconfirmable since there is no DNA. TRBV21-1 is a listed pseudogene. This CDR3 comprises 16 residues. The CDR3 loop is CASSKEALAGEETQYF.

The chain links TRBV4-3 to TRBJ2-7. The CDR3 consists of 15 residues. Germline V gene lookup returns CDR1 LGHNA and CDR2 YSLEER. This CDR3 reads CASSHEAGSSYEQYF.

The CDR3 region is CASSNREQETQYF. This chain connects TRBV7-9 to TRBJ2-5. Looked up from germline, CDR1 is SEHNR and CDR2 is FQNEAQ (reference sequence). The CDR3 loop spans 13 amino acids.

V gene TRBV28 combines with J gene TRBJ2-7. The CDR3 is 11 residues long. In germline, CDR1 is MDHEN, CDR2 SYDVKM. The CDR3 loop is CASSFGNEQYF.

The chain employs TRBV7-9 and TRBJ2-7. The length of the CDR3 is 12 residues. Germline values: CDR1 SEHNR, CDR2 FQNEAQ (reference sequence). The CDR3 loop reads CASSLVRWEQYF.

The chain uses TRBV9 and TRBJ1-3; TCRdb lists TRBD1, though no DNA is available to test this call. CDR1 SGDLS and CDR2 YYNGEE come from the germline V gene. This CDR3 comprises 12 residues. The CDR3 loop reads CASSVDEGTIYF.

CDR3: CASSSPSGQPTYEQYF. This chain connects TRBV6-9 to TRBJ2-7; no DNA is available, so the TRBD1 call from TCRdb remains unchecked. Germline V gene data show CDR1 as MNHGY and CDR2 as SVAAGI. The CDR3 sequence is 16 residues long.

V gene TRBV15 combines with J gene TRBJ2-2; TCRdb reports TRBD1, a call that lacks DNA to check it against. The length of the CDR3 is 17 residues. Germline values: CDR1 LNHNV, CDR2 YYDKDF (reference sequence). CDR3 sequence: CATSRGAGGLVTGELFF.

The rearrangement links TRBV29-1 to TRBJ1-2. The germline V gene encodes CDR1 SQVTM and CDR2 ANQGSEA. CDR3 size: 15 residues. The CDR3 is CSVEGRQGPSYGYTF.

CDR3 sequence reads: CASSQDPQGASYNEQFF. The chain carries TRBV4-3 and TRBJ2-1; the TRBD1 assignment by TCRdb is unverifiable without DNA. CDR1 is LGHNA and CDR2 is YSLEER in the germline V gene. The CDR3 loop spans 17 amino acids.